This is a list of T cell receptor beta chains from one sample in a study of OX40 agonist ivuxolimab in advanced cancers. The data were produced by immunoSEQ multiplex PCR, yet TCRdb's version contains in-frame clones alone and is incomplete. The sample includes tens of thousands of clones, about four fifths of them seen just once. The source material was CD4+ or CD8+ T cells sorted from blood, sampled in a trial of the OX40 agonist ivuxolimab. All receptors derive from an adult with an advanced solid tumor such as melanoma, head and neck, liver or kidney cancer. CDR3s include the opening cysteine and the closing phenylalanine or tryptophan. Each record gives: D gene, V gene, J gene, CDR3 length, clone size, CDR3 protein, CDR3 DNA. The D gene is left open where the match is weak. The size entry is marked missing in some rows and otherwise reads once, few, many or a size class.

D: TRBD1; V: TRBV6-1; J: TRBJ1-5; length: 14; size: NA; CDR3: CASIGQGWNQPQHF; DNA: TGTGCCAGCATAGGACAGGGGTGGAATCAGCCCCAGCATTTT
D: NA; V: TRBV11-2; J: TRBJ1-1; length: 13; size: NA; CDR3: CASSLEGRTEAFF; DNA: TGTGCCAGCAGCTTAGAAGGGCGGACTGAAGCTTTCTTT
D: TRBD1; V: TRBV12-5; J: TRBJ2-7; length: 15; size: NA; CDR3: CASGFSDRGVNEQYF; DNA: TGTGCTAGTGGTTTCAGTGACAGGGGGGTAAACGAGCAGTACTTC
D: NA; V: TRBV18; J: TRBJ2-7; length: 16; size: NA; CDR3: CASSPPPGLTSYEQYF; DNA: TGTGCCAGCTCACCACCCCCAGGCCTTACCTCCTACGAGCAGTACTTC
D: NA; V: TRBV5-1; J: TRBJ2-7; length: 14; size: NA; CDR3: CASTPGEGVGEQYF; DNA: TGCGCCAGCACCCCCGGGGAGGGGGTCGGCGAGCAGTACTTC
D: TRBD1; V: TRBV6-6; J: TRBJ1-2; length: 15; size: once; CDR3: CASSPPRQGTYGYTF; DNA: TGTGCCAGCAGCCCGCCTCGACAGGGGACCTATGGCTACACCTTC
D: NA; V: TRBV5-1; J: TRBJ2-5; length: 14; size: NA; CDR3: CASSALQGGETQYF; DNA: TGCGCCAGCAGCGCTTTACAGGGTGGGGAGACCCAGTACTTC
D: NA; V: TRBV18; J: TRBJ1-2; length: 12; size: NA; CDR3: CASSPKEDGYTF; DNA: TGTGCCAGCTCACCAAAGGAGGATGGCTACACCTTC
D: TRBD2; V: TRBV15; J: TRBJ2-7; length: 14; size: NA; CDR3: CATSRVGGVGEQYF; DNA: TGTGCCACCAGCAGAGTGGGGGGGGTCGGCGAGCAGTACTTC
D: NA; V: TRBV4-3; J: TRBJ1-6; length: 14; size: NA; CDR3: CASSHLWGGSPLHF; DNA: TGCGCCAGCAGCCACCTATGGGGTGGGTCACCCCTCCACTTT
D: TRBD1; V: TRBV19; J: TRBJ1-1; length: 15; size: NA; CDR3: CASSVKTGGSSEAFF; DNA: TGTGCCAGTAGTGTCAAGACAGGGGGCTCGTCTGAAGCTTTCTTT
D: TRBD1; V: TRBV14; J: TRBJ1-5; length: 18; size: NA; CDR3: CASSRQGQGATLDQPQHF; DNA: TGTGCCAGCAGCCGCCAAGGACAGGGGGCAACATTAGATCAGCCCCAGCATTTT
D: TRBD2; V: TRBV2; J: TRBJ2-3; length: 15; size: NA; CDR3: CASRLLAGSTDTQYF; DNA: TGTGCCAGCAGGCTACTAGCGGGGAGCACAGATACGCAGTATTTT
D: NA; V: TRBV7-6; J: TRBJ1-1; length: 15; size: NA; CDR3: CASSLTKDGNTEAFF; DNA: TGTGCCAGCAGCTTGACAAAGGACGGGAACACTGAAGCTTTCTTT
D: NA; V: TRBV2; J: TRBJ2-7; length: 13; size: NA; CDR3: CASGKDRNYEQYF; DNA: TGTGCCAGCGGAAAAGACAGGAATTACGAGCAGTACTTC
D: TRBD1; V: TRBV6-6; J: TRBJ1-2; length: 14; size: NA; CDR3: CASQIGQGMRGYTF; DNA: TGTGCCAGCCAAATAGGACAGGGGATGAGGGGCTACACCTTC
D: TRBD1; V: TRBV30; J: TRBJ2-4; length: 13; size: NA; CDR3: CAWRPGQANIQYF; DNA: TGTGCCTGGAGGCCAGGACAGGCAAACATTCAGTACTTC
D: TRBD1; V: TRBV5-6; J: TRBJ1-1; length: 16; size: NA; CDR3: CASSSRLGDRGSEAFF; DNA: TGTGCCAGCAGCTCAAGACTAGGCGACAGGGGATCTGAAGCTTTCTTT
D: TRBD2; V: TRBV2; J: TRBJ2-1; length: 15; size: NA; CDR3: CASSEGLAGGNEQFF; DNA: TGTGCCAGCAGTGAAGGTCTAGCGGGGGGGAATGAGCAGTTCTTC
D: NA; V: TRBV18; J: TRBJ2-3; length: 12; size: NA; CDR3: CASSLTTDTQYF; DNA: TGTGCCAGCTCACTTACCACAGATACGCAGTATTTT
D: NA; V: TRBV7-2; J: TRBJ2-3; length: 16; size: NA; CDR3: CASSLASNPSTDTQYF; DNA: TGTGCCAGCAGCTTAGCTTCAAACCCTAGCACAGATACGCAGTATTTT
D: TRBD1; V: TRBV6-5; J: TRBJ1-2; length: 13; size: few; CDR3: CASGDSLNYGYTF; DNA: TGTGCCAGCGGGGACAGTTTGAACTATGGCTACACCTTC
D: TRBD2; V: TRBV9; J: TRBJ2-1; length: 14; size: NA; CDR3: CASSSAGNYNEQFF; DNA: TGTGCCAGCAGCTCAGCGGGGAATTACAATGAGCAGTTCTTC
D: TRBD1; V: TRBV6-5; J: TRBJ2-1; length: 13; size: NA; CDR3: CASTTQKVQGWIF; DNA: TGTGCCAGCACCACCCAGAAGGTACAGGGGTGGATCTTC
D: NA; V: TRBV29-1; J: TRBJ2-7; length: 13; size: NA; CDR3: CSVVPGPAGEQYF; DNA: TGCAGCGTTGTGCCGGGGCCGGCCGGGGAGCAGTACTTC
D: NA; V: TRBV29-1; J: TRBJ1-1; length: 12; size: few; CDR3: CSVEVGSAEAFF; DNA: TGCAGCGTTGAAGTGGGGTCGGCTGAAGCTTTCTTT
D: NA; V: TRBV27; J: TRBJ2-3; length: 13; size: NA; CDR3: CASSLSITDTQYF; DNA: TGTGCCAGCAGTTTATCTATCACAGATACGCAGTATTTT
D: NA; V: TRBV7-2; J: TRBJ1-1; length: 13; size: NA; CDR3: CASRLLRNTEAFF; DNA: TGTGCCAGCAGACTACTCCGGAACACTGAAGCTTTCTTT
D: TRBD1; V: TRBV9; J: TRBJ1-5; length: 17; size: NA; CDR3: CASSGGGGGFSNQPQHF; DNA: TGTGCCAGCAGCGGAGGAGGGGGCGGTTTTAGCAATCAGCCCCAGCATTTT
D: TRBD2; V: TRBV6-1; J: TRBJ2-7; length: 11; size: NA; CDR3: CASRALGREYF; DNA: TGTGCCAGCAGGGCTCTGGGGAGGGAGTACTTC
D: NA; V: TRBV9; J: TRBJ2-1; length: 13; size: NA; CDR3: CASSVAGHNEQFF; DNA: TGTGCCAGCAGCGTCGCAGGCCACAATGAGCAGTTCTTC
D: NA; V: TRBV27; J: TRBJ2-2; length: 15; size: NA; CDR3: CASSLNARGTGELFF; DNA: TGTGCCAGCAGTTTAAACGCCCGGGGAACCGGGGAGCTGTTTTTT
D: NA; V: TRBV4-3; J: TRBJ2-3; length: 14; size: NA; CDR3: CASSLTGFTDTQYF; DNA: TGCGCCAGCAGCCTTACAGGGTTCACAGATACGCAGTATTTT
D: NA; V: TRBV29-1; J: TRBJ1-2; length: 15; size: NA; CDR3: CSSGTGTSRGYGYTF; DNA: TGCAGCTCGGGAACAGGGACGTCGAGGGGCTATGGCTACACCTTC
D: TRBD1; V: TRBV5-6; J: TRBJ1-6; length: 16; size: NA; CDR3: CASKEVGQGRDSPLHF; DNA: TGTGCCAGCAAAGAGGTCGGACAGGGGAGGGATTCACCCCTCCACTTT
D: NA; V: TRBV28; J: TRBJ2-7; length: 12; size: NA; CDR3: CASSTPTGEQYF; DNA: TGTGCCAGCAGTACACCGACAGGCGAGCAGTACTTC
D: NA; V: TRBV6-1; J: TRBJ2-5; length: 13; size: NA; CDR3: CASKLTVSETQYF; DNA: TGTGCCAGCAAACTGACAGTTTCAGAGACCCAGTACTTC
D: TRBD1; V: TRBV5-6; J: TRBJ2-6; length: 17; size: once; CDR3: CASSPGTGGSGANVLTF; DNA: TGTGCCAGCAGCCCCGGGACAGGGGGGTCTGGGGCCAACGTCCTGACTTTC
D: NA; V: TRBV11-2; J: TRBJ1-1; length: 13; size: NA; CDR3: CASSRGVNTEAFF; DNA: TGTGCCAGCAGCCGGGGAGTGAACACTGAAGCTTTCTTT
D: NA; V: TRBV18; J: TRBJ1-3; length: 14; size: once; CDR3: CASSPQETGNTIYF; DNA: TGTGCCAGCTCACCACAGGAGACTGGAAACACCATATATTTT